This record covers a single T cell receptor beta chain. V lost 0 bases to trimming and J lost 8 bases, with 14 bases between them. The germline gives CDR1 LGHNA, CDR2 YSLEER. The CDR3 length is 15 residues. The data derive from a study of T-cell reconstitution after alpha-beta-depleted transplantation in children. This sample's TCRbeta library carried unique molecular identifier barcodes. Each CDR3 protein is one row after TCRdb ran MiXCR on the PCR reads. The sample lists around 500,000 distinct CDR3 sequences, under 15% occurring once. The sequenced sample was PBMCs from the stem cell graft donor, obtained from the stem cell graft. The sequence was collected from a human donor who donated a stem cell graft to a child with combined immunodeficiency. The V gene is TRBV4-3, the J gene TRBJ2-1; D possibly corresponds to TRBD2 (5 bases). The CDR3 sequence is CASSQDTRAGDEQFF. CDR3 in DNA: TGCGCCAGCAGCCAAGATACGAGGGCTGGGGATGAGCAGTTCTTC.